This T cell receptor (beta chain) is from a study of cytomegalovirus exposure and HLA in healthy donors. At the level of the study: From HLA-typed donors, an early data release held approximately 85 million unique TCRs. Study results and limitations: It was reported that TCR beta sequences correctly inferred the HLA-A and HLA-B alleles for most subjects. The study recorded fewer than 200 TCR beta chains that were cytomegalovirus-associated.

Primers: 60 Vbeta forward and 13 Jbeta reverse. TCRdb keeps only in-frame clones here, not all; method: immunoSEQ multiplex PCR. The table has roughly 100,000 clones, roughly 12% seen once. Germline loops: CDR1 MNHNY, CDR2 SVGAGI (reference sequence). This CDR3 region has 15 residues. V shed 6 bases and J shed 0 bases, with 14 bases lying between them. A few counts support this clone. Antigen: not known. The genes are TRBV6-6 and TRBJ1-1, with D hard to call. This sequence was found in a man in his forties in good health and CMV-seropositive. The sample taken for sequencing was PBMCs. The CDR3 nucleotides are TGTGCCAGCAGCCGCCCGTCGTCGGTGAACACTGAAGCTTTCTTT. Amino acid sequence: CASSRPSSVNTEAFF.